One and the same sample provided the 20 T cell receptor beta chains below, sequenced in a study of blood T cell repertoires in COVID-19. Repertoires were generated with immunoSEQ multiplex PCR, while TCRdb's copy carries only in-frame clones and drops some. The sample holds 150,000 to 200,000 clones, approximately 87% seen once. Sequencing was carried out using peripheral blood. All receptors derive from a person between 65 and 79 years old with COVID-19, enrolled during active disease.

The rearrangement joins TRBV12-3 or TRBV12-4 to TRBJ1-1; D is possibly TRBD1 (6 bases). Trimming stripped 7 bases from V and 5 bases from J, with 11 bases between. The CDR3 length is 12 residues. CDR3 amino acids: CASTTGITEAFF. CDR3 DNA sequence: TGTGCCAGCACAACAGGGATTACTGAAGCTTTCTTT.

The chain joins TRBV20-1 to TRBJ2-2; weak D call: TRBD2 (5 bases). This CDR3 contains 14 residues. V lost 3 bases to trimming and J lost 0 bases, with 8 bases between them. Germline V gene data show CDR1 as DFQATT and CDR2 as SNEGSKA (reference sequence). The chain's CDR3 is CSASTGANTGELFF. CDR3 DNA: TGCAGTGCTAGTACCGGGGCGAACACCGGGGAGCTGTTTTTT.

Concerning this clone: Other DNA sequences from this sample encode an identical CDR3 as well. The chain joins TRBV7-9 to TRBJ2-5, with 8 bases fitting TRBD1. V trimming: 2 bases; J trimming: 2 bases; junction bases outside the gene matches: 4. Germline V lookup: CDR1 SEHNR, CDR2 FQNEAQ (reference sequence). The CDR3 covers 15 residues. This CDR3 reads CASSLRTGTQETQYF. The CDR3 nucleotides are TGTGCCAGCAGCTTACGGACAGGGACACAAGAGACCCAGTACTTC.

This clone is a singleton in its sample. The chain is built from TRBV10-2 and TRBJ1-6; maybe TRBD1 (6 bases). This CDR3 has 15 amino acids. Trimming stripped 6 bases from V and 5 bases from J, with 14 bases between. Germline V CDR1 and CDR2: WSHSY, SAAADI. Written as DNA, the CDR3 is TGCGCCAGCAGCGGGGGGCAGGCTCATAATTCACCCCTCCACTTT. It yields the protein CASSGGQAHNSPLHF.

This rearrangement joins TRBV5-1 to TRBJ1-5; 8 bases align to TRBD1. V shed 5 bases and J 7 bases; nucleotides not matched to a gene: 11. The V gene's germline CDR1 is SGHRS and CDR2 YFSETQ. This CDR3 is 15 amino acids long. The CDR3 is CASRAGQGNGQPQHF. CDR3 nucleotide sequence: TGCGCCAGCAGGGCCGGACAGGGAAATGGCCAGCCCCAGCATTTT.

The chain recombines TRBV28 with TRBJ2-7; 13 nucleotides align to TRBD2. The germline V gene encodes CDR1 MDHEN and CDR2 SYDVKM. Losses at the gene ends were 2 bases for V and 2 bases for J; bases not matched to a gene: 3. This CDR3 has 16 amino acids. CDR3 sequence reads: CASSLTTSGGAYEQYF. As DNA, the CDR3 is TGTGCCAGCAGTTTAACAACTAGCGGGGGGGCCTACGAGCAGTACTTC. Filled out from reference TRBV28 and TRBJ2-7, the complete variable domain reads DVKVTQSSRYLVKRTGEKVFLECVQDMDHENMFWYRQDPGLGLRLIYFSYDVKMKEKGDIPEGYSVSREKKERFSLILESASTNQTSMYLCASSLTTSGGAYEQYFGPGTRLTVT.

This chain links TRBV19 with TRBJ2-7; 8 nucleotides match TRBD1. CDR1 LNHDA and CDR2 SQIVND come from the germline V gene (reference sequence). The CDR3 is 13 residues long. V was pared by 9 bases and J by 4 bases, with 8 bases of the junction left unmatched. This CDR3 is CARIGQGPYEQYF. CDR3 sequence (DNA): TGTGCCAGAATCGGACAGGGACCTTACGAGCAGTACTTC.

The rearrangement links TRBV7-9 to TRBJ1-2, with TRBD1 as a possible D gene (5 bases). CDR3 length equals 16 residues. Trimming cost V 3 bases and J 7 bases, with 21 bases left between them. Germline loops: CDR1 SEHNR, CDR2 FQNEAQ (reference sequence). The CDR3 coding sequence is TGTGCCAGCAGCTTGGGTTCGGGAGGAGGGGCTACTGGCTACACCTTC. This sequence encodes CASSLGSGGGATGYTF.

This sequence joins TRBV4-1 and TRBJ1-5; 9 positions match TRBD1. Germline trimming cut 4 bases from V and 7 bases from J; bases unmatched to any gene: 8. The CDR3 length is 15 residues. Germline values: CDR1 MGHRA, CDR2 YSYEKL. CDR3 protein: CASSPGQGSTQPQHF. CDR3 DNA sequence: TGCGCCAGCAGCCCAGGACAGGGGTCCACCCAGCCCCAGCATTTT.

This clone was observed once. The chain has TRBV6-6 and TRBJ2-7; D remains ambiguous. The CDR3 is made up of 13 amino acids. Deletions cut 6 bases from V and 6 bases from J, with 15 bases between. Germline CDR1 MNHNY, CDR2 SVGAGI (reference sequence). The CDR3 loop is CASSSLTGSEQYF. The CDR3 bases are TGTGCCAGCAGCTCACTAACTGGTAGCGAGCAGTACTTC.

This clone has more than one count but fewer than ten. This chain joins TRBV7-6 and TRBJ1-2; D not resolved. The germline V gene encodes CDR1 SGHVS and CDR2 FNYEAQ. Trimming took 2 bases from V and 0 from J, leaving 16 bases between them. This CDR3 contains 17 residues. CDR3 in amino acids: CASSLLPPVGANYGYTF. CDR3 DNA: TGTGCCAGCAGCTTATTACCCCCAGTTGGAGCTAACTATGGCTACACCTTC.

The V and J genes are TRBV7-3 and TRBJ1-1; 8 bases align to TRBD1. J gave up 8 bases and V 5 bases, and 7 bases lay outside the gene matches. Germline V gene data show CDR1 as SGHTA and CDR2 as FQGTGA. This CDR3 comprises 13 residues. The CDR3 here is CASSKRQGMEAFF. The CDR3 region has the DNA TGTGCCAGCAGCAAGCGACAGGGGATGGAAGCTTTCTTT.

V is TRBV19 and J is TRBJ1-2, with D perhaps TRBD1 (6 bases). The CDR3 extends over 15 amino acids. Trimming cost V 9 bases and J 8 bases, with 25 bases left between them. CDR1 is LNHDA and CDR2 is SQIVND in the germline V gene (reference sequence). The CDR3 spells CASLKTGQMTVGYTF. In DNA, the CDR3 is TGTGCCAGCCTGAAGACAGGCCAAATGACTGTGGGCTACACCTTC.

The chain links TRBV18 to TRBJ2-1; 11 bases are a match to TRBD1. With 2 bases clipped from V and 7 bases from J, the junction kept 4 bases outside the gene matches. The germline CDR1 and CDR2 sequences are KGHSH and LQKENI. This CDR3 has 15 amino acids. DNA for the CDR3: TGTGCCAGCTCACCAGGGACAGGGGGGAAAAATGAGCAGTTCTTC. Protein sequence: CASSPGTGGKNEQFF.

The genes are TRBV7-9 and TRBJ1-4, with D tentatively TRBD1 (5 bases). Germline V gene data show CDR1 as SEHNR and CDR2 as FQNEAQ (reference sequence). Trimming left V 5 bases short and J 13 bases short, with 20 bases between. The CDR3 totals 14 residues. CDR3 loop: CASSLPQGGIGLFF. The CDR3 nucleotides read TGTGCCAGCAGCCTACCGCAGGGTGGAATTGGACTGTTTTTT.

This clone was seen once. This chain uses TRBV7-3 with TRBJ1-1, with no clear D. Trimming removed 3 bases from V and 1 base from J, with 9 bases in between. The V gene's germline CDR1 is SGHTA and CDR2 FQGTGA. CDR3 length: 14 residues. The CDR3 reads CASSFGGRNTEAFF. The CDR3 DNA reads as TGTGCCAGCAGCTTTGGCGGCAGGAACACTGAAGCTTTCTTT.

This clone was observed once. The CDR3 DNA follows: TGTGCCAGCAGGAAGACGGGTTACACTGAAGCTTTCTTT. Encoded protein: CASRKTGYTEAFF. This rearrangement joins TRBV14 to TRBJ1-1; the D is unclear. The CDR3 runs to 13 residues. Germline CDR1 and CDR2: SGHDN and FVKESK. With 6 bases removed from V and 3 bases from J, the gap between germline ends came to 11 bases. The whole variable domain, filled in from reference TRBV14 and TRBJ1-1, reads EAGVTQFPSHSVIEKGQTVTLRCDPISGHDNLYWYRRVMGKEIKFLLHFVKESKQDESGMPNNRFLAERTGGTYSTLKVQPAELEDSGVYFCASRKTGYTEAFFGQGTRLTVV.

Details on this clone: An end of the junction does not agree with germline; a read error may underlie this. This chain joins TRBV5-5 and TRBJ2-2; 12 bases are a match to TRBD2. The CDR3 sequence is 17 residues long. CDR1 SGHKS and CDR2 YYEKEE come from the germline V gene (reference sequence). CDR3 bases: TGTGCCAGCACCTTGAGATCTAGCGGGGGGGACACCGGGGAGCTGTTTTTT. It encodes CASTLRSSGGDTGELFF.

This chain joins TRBV3-1 (or the pseudogene TRBV3-2) and TRBJ2-7; weak D call: TRBD2 (6 bases). Trimming cost V 5 bases and J 2 bases, with 13 bases left between them. The germline CDR1 and CDR2 sequences are LGHDT and YNNKEL (reference sequence). CDR3 length equals 14 residues. The CDR3 region is CASSAGTGAYEQYF. The CDR3 DNA follows: TGTGCCAGCAGCGCCGGGACTGGCGCCTACGAGCAGTACTTC.

The table lists this clone with a count of one. The chain recombines TRBV28 with TRBJ1-6; 10 nucleotides line up with TRBD1. The germline V gene encodes CDR1 MDHEN and CDR2 SYDVKM. The CDR3 extends over 16 amino acids. J lost 6 bases, V lost 2 bases, and 4 bases had no gene match. The CDR3 sequence is CASSLPGTGANSPLHF. The CDR3 DNA reads TGTGCCAGCAGTTTACCCGGGACAGGGGCTAATTCACCCCTCCACTTT.